The 10 T cell receptor beta chains below were found in one sample sequenced in a study of vaccination effects on CD4 cells after COVID-19 (dated 2022 in TCRdb). No antigen has been identified for these receptors. Library generation was performed with the immunoSEQ multiplex PCR assay. TCRdb provides this immuneACCESS table in a form limited to in-frame rearrangements. Some clones are lacking; in checked studies, under half of them reflect an unresolved V gene, and why the rest are absent is not known. This sample holds about 60,000 clones; around 80% were observed only once. Roughly 2% of the sample rests with the top ten. In the ViraFEST assay, PBMC were stimulated with viral peptide pools, and antigen-specific CD4+ T cell clonotypes were then identified by expansion using TCR sequencing. After around eleven days of culture, CD4+ T cells were isolated with the EasySep CD4+ T cell isolation kit. Each participant received two doses of an mRNA SARS-CoV-2 vaccine, either BNT162b2 or mRNA-1273.

The material was CD4+ T cells from PBMCs cultured with HCoV-OC43 spike peptides, obtained after COVID-19 vaccination. Explained via the paper, the cell subset or site label denotes: HCoV-OC43 spike overlapping peptide pool stimulation. The receptors come from a human donor who received a COVID-19 vaccine.

The chain is built from TRBV10-1 and TRBJ1-1; D is perhaps TRBD1 (5 bases). The germline V gene encodes CDR1 WNHNN and CDR2 SYGVQD (reference sequence). Trimming stripped 0 bases from V and 1 base from J, with 9 bases between. The CDR3 consists of 15 residues. CDR3 sequence: CASSESIQGNTEAFF. Here the CDR3 DNA reads TGCGCCAGCAGTGAGTCGATTCAGGGGAACACTGAAGCTTTCTTT.

This rearrangement joins TRBV3-1 (or the pseudogene TRBV3-2) to TRBJ2-2; 9 bases match TRBD1. V was clipped by 1 base and J by 6 bases; unmatched bases: 9. The germline CDR1 and CDR2 sequences are LGHDT and YNNKEL (reference sequence). The CDR3 consists of 17 residues. The CDR3 reads CASSQGVTDRGAGELFF. Written as DNA, the CDR3 is TGTGCCAGCAGCCAAGGAGTGACGGACAGGGGCGCCGGGGAGCTGTTTTTT.

V and J are TRBV14 and TRBJ1-5; D remains ambiguous. This CDR3 is 13 amino acids long. Germline V gene lookup returns CDR1 SGHDN and CDR2 FVKESK. The V gene lost 0 bases and the J gene lost 6 bases, with 6 bases spanning the gap. This chain's CDR3 is CASSQDLGQPQHF. CDR3 DNA: TGTGCCAGCAGCCAAGATTTGGGTCAGCCCCAGCATTTT.

The chain recombines TRBV6-4 with TRBJ1-2; D may be TRBD1 (6 bases). The CDR3 contains 13 residues. Germline-derived CDR1 and CDR2 are MRHNA and SNTAGT. Trimming took 3 bases from V and 7 from J, leaving 12 bases between them. Here the CDR3 DNA reads TGTGCCAGCAGTGAGACAGGAGCTACTGGCTACACCTTC. Amino acid sequence: CASSETGATGYTF.

A few counts support this clone. This chain uses TRBV18 with TRBJ1-1, with D unresolved. Germline lookup yields CDR1 KGHSH and CDR2 LQKENI. This CDR3 has 15 amino acids. The V and J ends lost 2 bases and 1 base respectively, with 11 bases between them. CDR3 sequence reads: CASSPVGWGNTEAFF. In nucleotides, the CDR3 is TGTGCCAGCTCACCAGTCGGGTGGGGGAACACTGAAGCTTTCTTT.

The chain links TRBV7-8 to TRBJ1-5, with D unclear. The germline CDR1 and CDR2 sequences are SGHVS and FQNEAQ. The CDR3 runs to 12 residues. Deletions cut 5 bases from V and 4 bases from J, with 6 bases between. CDR3 bases: TGTGCCAGCAGCCTCACGAATCAGCCCCAGCATTTT. Amino acid sequence: CASSLTNQPQHF. Full variable domain (remainder filled in from reference TRBV7-8 and TRBJ1-5): GAGVSQSPRYKVAKRGQDVALRCDPISGHVSLFWYQQALGQGPEFLTYFQNEAQLDKSGLPSDRFFAERPEGSVSTLKIQRTQQEDSAVYLCASSLTNQPQHFGDGTRLSIL.

This chain links TRBV5-1 with TRBJ2-5, with TRBD1 matching over 9 bases. The CDR3 covers 14 residues. The germline V gene encodes CDR1 SGHRS and CDR2 YFSETQ. The V and J ends lost 5 bases and 2 bases, in that order; junction bases with no gene match: 4. The CDR3 loop reads CASRLGTGQETQYF. CDR3 in DNA: TGCGCCAGCAGACTCGGGACAGGGCAAGAGACCCAGTACTTC.

This sequence joins TRBV6-5 and TRBJ1-1; the D gene is possibly TRBD1 (6 bases). This CDR3 comprises 13 residues. Germline CDR1 MNHEY, CDR2 SVGAGI. V lost 5 bases, J lost 6 bases, and 13 bases lay in between. For the CDR3, the DNA is TGTGCCAGCAGTACACAGGGTCCATCTGAAGCTTTCTTT. It specifies CASSTQGPSEAFF.

V and J are TRBV19 and TRBJ2-2, with D unclear. V lost 6 bases and J lost 5, with 13 bases in between. Germline-derived CDR1 and CDR2 are LNHDA and SQIVND (reference sequence). The CDR3 is 14 amino acids. The DNA of the CDR3 is TGTGCCAGTAGCCCTATACGTGCGACCGGGGAGCTGTTTTTT. Amino acids: CASSPIRATGELFF.

The chain joins TRBV3-1 (or the pseudogene TRBV3-2) to TRBJ2-2; 9 bases are shared with TRBD2. Losses at the gene ends were 3 bases for V and 5 bases for J; bases not matched to a gene: 1. CDR3 size: 14 residues. Germline CDR1 is LGHDT and CDR2 is YNNKEL (reference sequence). CDR3 nucleotides: TGTGCCAGCAGCCAGCGGGGGGGAACCGGGGAGCTGTTTTTT. It specifies CASSQRGGTGELFF.